A selection of T cell receptor beta chains follows, all from one sample in a study of shared clonotypes between healthy human individuals. The method was immunoSEQ multiplex PCR; TCRdb's version includes in-frame clones alone and lacks a portion of them. Here the sample spans 900,000 to 1,200,000 clones, approximately 78% being singletons. Sequenced input: memory CD4+ T cells from PBMCs. These receptors were taken from a man in his late teens or twenties in good health. Some clones in this sample may be carry-over from other donors' samples. Both conserved end residues are trimmed from each CDR3.

j_call | cdr3_length | v_call | cdr3_aa
TRBJ2-7 | 13 | TRBV29-1 | SVTEIGALEGEQY
TRBJ2-1 | 11 | TRBV10-3 | AITGGMEDEQF
TRBJ2-1 | 14 | TRBV5-1 | ASSPINGTGIGEQF
TRBJ2-3 | 11 | TRBV4-2 | ASSSYQFDTQY
TRBJ2-2 | 13 | TRBV30 | AWSVPGRATGELF
TRBJ2-1 | 10 | TRBV11-3 | ASSRTSAEQF
TRBJ1-1 | 13 | TRBV10-3 | AISVGGTANTEAF
TRBJ2-5 | 12 | TRBV7-2 | ASSSRQLQETQY
TRBJ2-2 | 14 | TRBV28 | ASSLSNGAGTGELF
TRBJ1-2 | 10 | TRBV28 | ASIGTGLGYT
TRBJ1-2 | 15 | TRBV5-1 | ASSQRPDRPSNYGYT
TRBJ2-6 | 12 | TRBV5-1 | ASSNRAGANVLT
TRBJ2-5 | 12 | TRBV11-2 | ASSLQPSQETQY
TRBJ1-2 | 12 | TRBV28 | ASSLKGVIYGYT
TRBJ2-1 | 13 | TRBV27 | ASSASGLAGVGQF
TRBJ1-4 | 10 | TRBV27 | ASRGIVEKLF
TRBJ2-6 | 16 | TRBV7-2 | ASSPRQGESSGANVLT
TRBJ2-1 | 13 | TRBV25-1 | ASSLGETNYNEQF
TRBJ1-5 | 13 | TRBV19 | ASSIQTGREQPQH
TRBJ1-1 | 13 | TRBV29-1 | SASGGWGMNTEAF
TRBJ2-7 | 10 | TRBV28 | ASRGGSYEQY
TRBJ2-5 | 9 | TRBV20-1 | SATLRETQY
TRBJ2-2 | 13 | TRBV5-4 | ASNSGGIATGELF
TRBJ2-1 | 12 | TRBV11-2 | ASSQVDRVSEQF
TRBJ2-1 | 12 | TRBV15 | ATSRGGVNNEQF
TRBJ2-1 | 16 | TRBV7-3 | ASSLQGRSAGGRGEQF
TRBJ1-6 | 11 | TRBV30 | AGTTRGDSPLH
TRBJ2-2 | 16 | TRBV19 | ASSILGTGTLNTGELF
TRBJ2-7 | 12 | TRBV7-9 | ASSPTTWVYEQY
TRBJ2-2 | 14 | TRBV9 | ASSVGEGTNTGELF
TRBJ2-7 | 12 | TRBV5-1 | ASSAFSGGYEQY
TRBJ1-2 | 10 | TRBV15 | ATSATVGGYT